The 32 T cell receptor beta chains given below trace back to one sample, sequenced in a study of response to subunit inactivated influenza vaccine. Each CDR3 protein gets one entry after TCRdb re-called the RT-PCR reads with MiXCR. The sample carries some 480,000 distinct CDR3 sequences, approximately 9.9% recorded once. This material consisted of PBMCs from blood, taken more than 35 days after vaccination. The receptors shown here come from a middle-aged man who received an inactivated influenza vaccine.

Note on this clonotype: Since no conserved phenylalanine or tryptophan closes the CDR3, a read error is the likely cause. The chain combines TRBV6-1 with TRBJ2-7; D may correspond to TRBD1 or TRBD2 (5 bases each). This CDR3 spans 14 amino acids. Trimming removed 6 bases at V and 4 bases at J, with 16 bases between. Per germline, CDR1 MNHNS and CDR2 SASEGT. The CDR3: CASSRDGSEYEQYL. Written as DNA, the CDR3 is TGTGCCAGCAGCCGGGACGGCTCCGAATACGAGCAGTACTTA.

This clonotype was seen more than once but under ten times. The chain employs TRBV5-1 and TRBJ1-4; 8 nucleotides line up with TRBD1. Germline V gene lookup returns CDR1 SGHRS and CDR2 YFSETQ. V shed 0 bases and J 6 bases; nucleotides not matched to a gene: 4. This CDR3 has 15 amino acids. The CDR3 reads CASSLGQDRDEKLFF. The DNA of the CDR3 is TGCGCCAGCAGCTTGGGTCAGGACAGGGATGAAAAACTGTTTTTT. Supplemented by reference TRBV5-1 and TRBJ1-4, the full variable domain reads KAGVTQTPRYLIKTRGQQVTLSCSPISGHRSVSWYQQTPGQGLQFLFEYFSETQRNKGNFPGRFSGRQFSNSRSEMNVSTLELGDSALYLCASSLGQDRDEKLFFGSGTQLSVL.

This clonotype came up a few times. The gene calls are TRBV6-2 or TRBV6-3 and TRBJ2-7, with D possibly being TRBD1 or TRBD2 (5 bases each). Germline values: CDR1 MNHEY, CDR2 SVGEGT. This CDR3 is built from 18 residues. Trimming stripped 6 bases from V and 2 bases from J, with 26 bases between. The CDR3 protein is CASSRHLGDPGRTYEQYF. CDR3 nucleotide sequence: TGTGCCAGCAGCCGACACTTGGGGGACCCGGGACGGACCTACGAGCAGTACTTC.

J is TRBJ2-1 and V is TRBV7-9; no definite D call. Germline assignment: CDR1 SEHNR and CDR2 FQNEAQ (reference sequence). Trimming removed 1 base at V and 0 bases at J, with 13 bases between. The CDR3 covers 17 residues. The CDR3 region has the DNA TGTGCCAGCAGCTTAGAACAGTCTATACCCTCCTACAATGAGCAGTTCTTC. This encodes CASSLEQSIPSYNEQFF.

This clonotype came up a few times. This chain uses TRBV20-1 with TRBJ1-1; 8 bases agree with TRBD1. Germline V lookup: CDR1 DFQATT, CDR2 SNEGSKA (reference sequence). The CDR3 consists of 13 residues. V lost 3 bases, J lost 4 bases, and 4 bases stayed unmatched. This CDR3 reads CSARDRAGTEAFF. In DNA, the CDR3 is TGCAGTGCTAGGGACAGGGCCGGCACTGAAGCTTTCTTT.

This clonotype has only a few counts. The V call is TRBV11-2, the J call TRBJ1-2; no definite D call. The ends were cut back, 6 bases at V and 0 bases at J, with 14 bases in the middle. The CDR3 extends over 15 amino acids. Germline lookup yields CDR1 SGHAT and CDR2 FQNNGV. CDR3 in amino acids: CASRRTDEANYGYTF. In nucleotides, the CDR3 is TGTGCCAGCAGGCGAACGGACGAAGCTAACTATGGCTACACCTTC.

V is TRBV29-1 and J is TRBJ2-5, with TRBD2 matching 8 bases. The CDR3 has 13 amino acids. Germline CDR1 SQVTM, CDR2 ANQGSEA. The ends lost 6 bases at V and 2 bases at J; junction bases unmatched: 5. CDR3 sequence: CSVQTSAQETQYF. In DNA, the CDR3 is TGCAGCGTCCAGACTAGCGCTCAAGAGACCCAGTACTTC.

Only a few counts were recorded for this clonotype. The chain joins TRBV18 to TRBJ2-5; D unclear. With 4 bases removed from V and 3 bases from J, the gap between germline ends came to 9 bases. CDR1 is KGHSH and CDR2 is LQKENI in the germline V gene. This CDR3 has 13 residues. CDR3 nucleotides: TGTGCCAGCTCACTTAACAGCAAAGAGACCCAGTACTTC. This gives the protein CASSLNSKETQYF.

The rearrangement uses TRBV20-1 and TRBJ2-2; TRBD2 might be the D (5 bases). V was shortened by 0 bases and J by 1 base, with 9 bases between the two germline ends. Germline CDR1 DFQATT, CDR2 SNEGSKA (reference sequence). The CDR3 sequence is 15 residues long. In DNA form, the CDR3 reads TGCAGTGCTAGAGATGGGAGCCGGAACACCGGGGAGCTGTTTTTT. Translation gives CSARDGSRNTGELFF.

V gene TRBV28 combines with J gene TRBJ1-1, with TRBD1 identical over 8 bases. The J segment lost 4 bases and the V segment lost 7 bases, leaving 5 bases of the junction unmatched. The CDR3 contains 13 residues. Germline lookup yields CDR1 MDHEN and CDR2 SYDVKM. The CDR3 sequence is CASKEDRGTEAFF. The CDR3 DNA follows: TGTGCCAGCAAGGAAGACAGGGGCACTGAAGCTTTCTTT.

The V call is TRBV5-6, the J call TRBJ2-1; no definite D call. V lost 1 base and J lost 4, with 12 bases in between. Germline assignment: CDR1 SGHDT and CDR2 YYEEEE. The CDR3 covers 15 residues. The CDR3 loop is CASSLNGLPYNEQFF. DNA of the CDR3: TGTGCCAGCAGCTTGAACGGTCTCCCATACAATGAGCAGTTCTTC.

This clonotype has just a few counts. This rearrangement joins TRBV28 to TRBJ1-4; D not resolved. V was shortened by 3 bases and J by 8 bases, with 13 bases between the two germline ends. Germline V gene sequence: CDR1 MDHEN, CDR2 SYDVKM. CDR3 size: 14 residues. The DNA of the CDR3 is TGTGCCAGCAGTTTCCCCGGACGTAAAGAAAAACTGTTTTTT. Amino acids: CASSFPGRKEKLFF. Supplemented by reference TRBV28 and TRBJ1-4, the full variable domain reads DVKVTQSSRYLVKRTGEKVFLECVQDMDHENMFWYRQDPGLGLRLIYFSYDVKMKEKGDIPEGYSVSREKKERFSLILESASTNQTSMYLCASSFPGRKEKLFFGSGTQLSVL.

This clonotype was observed a few times. The CDR3 nucleotides read TGTGCCATCAGTGAGTTGGGGTCCTATTACGAGCAGTACTTC. Translating it yields CAISELGSYYEQYF. The chain employs TRBV10-3 and TRBJ2-7, with D hard to call. V lost 1 base, J lost 4 bases, and 11 bases lay in between. Germline loops: CDR1 ENHRY, CDR2 SYGVKD. The CDR3 extends over 14 amino acids.

At least ten counts were recorded for this clonotype. The chain joins TRBV29-1 to TRBJ2-3; 15 positions agree with TRBD2. CDR1 and CDR2 from the germline V gene are SQVTM and ANQGSEA. The J segment lost 2 bases and the V segment lost 6 bases, leaving 3 bases of the junction unmatched. The CDR3 is 15 residues long. The chain's CDR3 is CSVGLAGGLTDTQYF. CDR3 DNA sequence: TGCAGCGTGGGACTAGCGGGAGGACTCACAGATACGCAGTATTTT.

This clonotype was recorded a few times. The chain employs TRBV9 and TRBJ2-3; D ambiguous. CDR1 SGDLS and CDR2 YYNGEE come from the germline V gene. This CDR3 region has 14 residues. V lost 1 base, J lost 5 bases, and 11 bases lay in between. The CDR3 region is CASSVMDPGDTQYF. The CDR3 coding sequence is TGTGCCAGCAGCGTAATGGACCCCGGAGATACGCAGTATTTT.

The chain links TRBV20-1 to TRBJ1-1; D perhaps matches TRBD1 (5 bases). The CDR3 is 15 amino acids. Germline V gene data show CDR1 as DFQATT and CDR2 as SNEGSKA (reference sequence). The V end was cut by 7 bases, the J end by 4 bases, with 22 bases between. The chain's CDR3 is CSGTTTGFGGTEAFF. In DNA, the CDR3 is TGCAGTGGGACTACCACAGGTTTCGGCGGCACTGAAGCTTTCTTT.

This clonotype was counted only a few times. This chain joins TRBV20-1 and TRBJ2-1; 10 bases are shared with TRBD2. The CDR3 consists of 17 residues. Germline assignment: CDR1 DFQATT and CDR2 SNEGSKA (reference sequence). With 5 bases clipped from V and 6 bases from J, the junction kept 16 bases outside the gene matches. DNA of the CDR3: TGCAGTGCTCAAGGACTAGCGGAATACGCTTCCACCAATGAGCAGTTCTTC. As protein: CSAQGLAEYASTNEQFF.

This clonotype showed up just once. A much larger clone lies a single base off, so this may be a read error. V gene TRBV11-2 combines with J gene TRBJ2-1, with 11 bases identical to TRBD2. Looked up from germline, CDR1 is SGHAT and CDR2 is FQNNGV. CDR3 length equals 19 residues. CDR3 loop: CASSLVGTSGFSSYNVQFF. The CDR3 DNA follows: TGTGCCAGCAGCTTAGTCGGGACTAGCGGTTTCAGCTCCTACAATGTGCAGTTCTTC.

This clonotype occurred a few times. The chain employs TRBV10-3 and TRBJ2-7; possibly TRBD2 for D (5 bases). The germline gives CDR1 ENHRY, CDR2 SYGVKD. The V end lost 6 bases, the J end lost 4 bases, and 10 bases lay between the germline ends. The CDR3 length is 12 residues. The CDR3 loop is CAIRRDMYEQYF. The CDR3 nucleotides read TGTGCCATCAGACGGGATATGTACGAGCAGTACTTC.

The chain is built from TRBV10-3 and TRBJ2-3, with D maybe TRBD2 (6 bases). The CDR3 is 14 amino acids. CDR1 is ENHRY, CDR2 SYGVKD, per germline. With 8 bases removed from V and 0 bases from J, the gap between germline ends came to 12 bases. CDR3 in amino acids: CAIGGAGSTDTQYF. As DNA, the CDR3 is TGTGCCATCGGCGGGGCGGGTAGCACAGATACGCAGTATTTT.

The V call is TRBV24-1, the J call TRBJ2-3; no firm D call. V lost 6 bases to trimming and J lost 7 bases, with 7 bases between them. The CDR3 consists of 11 residues. CDR1 and CDR2 (germline): KGHDR, SFDVKD. The CDR3: CATSLMNTQYF. For the CDR3, the DNA is TGTGCCACCAGTCTCATGAATACGCAGTATTTT.

The sample holds a few counts of this clonotype. The rearrangement uses TRBV20-1 and TRBJ2-2; the D gene is possibly TRBD1 (6 bases). Per the germline V gene, CDR1 is DFQATT and CDR2 is SNEGSKA (reference sequence). The CDR3 loop spans 16 amino acids. The V gene lost 3 bases and the J gene lost 3 bases, with 17 bases spanning the gap. The CDR3, as DNA: TGCAGTGCTAGGGGAACCGGGACAAGGGACACCGGGGAGCTGTTTTTT. Residues: CSARGTGTRDTGELFF.

The V call is TRBV14, the J call TRBJ2-7; possibly TRBD1 for D (6 bases). Per the germline V gene, CDR1 is SGHDN and CDR2 is FVKESK. CDR3 length: 14 residues. Trimming took 0 bases from V and 5 from J, leaving 11 bases between them. The CDR3: CASSQDRGPDEQYF. The CDR3 region has the DNA TGTGCCAGCAGCCAAGACAGGGGCCCAGACGAGCAGTACTTC.

The chain has TRBV29-1 and TRBJ1-1; no clear D. Deletions cut 5 bases from V and 1 base from J, with 8 bases between. Germline V gene sequence: CDR1 SQVTM, CDR2 ANQGSEA. This CDR3 comprises 12 residues. CDR3 sequence reads: CSVIAENTEAFF. In DNA, the CDR3 is TGCAGCGTTATCGCCGAGAACACTGAAGCTTTCTTT.

J is TRBJ2-7 and V is TRBV28; the D gene is possibly TRBD1 (8 bases). Trimming left V 5 bases short and J 4 bases short, with 21 bases between. Germline values: CDR1 MDHEN, CDR2 SYDVKM. The CDR3 is 16 residues long. The CDR3 region has the DNA TGTGCCAGCAGTCCATATCCCGACAGGGGAGGGTACGAGCAGTACTTC. The encoded protein is CASSPYPDRGGYEQYF.

CDR3 in DNA: TGTGCCAGCAGTTTCCTGACAGGCGGAGGCTACACCTTC. Protein: CASSFLTGGGYTF. The rearrangement uses TRBV28 and TRBJ1-2, with D tentatively TRBD1 (6 bases). The CDR3 runs 13 residues. V lost 3 bases and J 8 bases, leaving 13 bases between the germline ends. The V gene's germline CDR1 is MDHEN and CDR2 SYDVKM.

This clonotype was found a few times. This rearrangement joins TRBV29-1 to TRBJ2-5; D is unresolved. This CDR3 region has 12 residues. V lost 4 bases to trimming and J lost 5 bases, with 11 bases between them. Germline assignment: CDR1 SQVTM and CDR2 ANQGSEA. This CDR3 reads CSVVEGRETQYF. The DNA for the CDR3 is TGCAGCGTTGTCGAAGGGCGGGAGACCCAGTACTTC.

The chain is built from TRBV5-1 and TRBJ2-4; a weak D match, TRBD2 (6 bases). Between the trimmed V and J ends, which lost 0 bases and 8 bases, there was a span of 9 bases. This CDR3 has 13 residues. Germline V gene sequence: CDR1 SGHRS, CDR2 YFSETQ. The CDR3 spells CASSLGGEDIQYF. As DNA, the CDR3 is TGCGCCAGCAGCTTGGGAGGGGAGGACATTCAGTACTTC.

This clonotype was seen a few times. This chain links TRBV29-1 with TRBJ2-5, with TRBD1 matching over 7 bases. The CDR3 sequence is 12 residues long. The ends lost 6 bases at V and 3 bases at J; junction bases unmatched: 4. The germline V gene encodes CDR1 SQVTM and CDR2 ANQGSEA. The CDR3, as DNA: TGCAGCGTAGGACAGGTGAAAGAGACCCAGTACTTC. Translating it yields CSVGQVKETQYF.

As for this clonotype: It may be a read error: a sequence one base away is much more abundant. The rearrangement links TRBV10-3 to TRBJ2-3; 9 bases fit TRBD2. Germline loops: CDR1 ENHRY, CDR2 SYGVKD. CDR3 size: 16 residues. CDR3 region: CAIRVAGAENTDTHYF. In nucleotides, the CDR3 is TGTGCCATCAGGGTAGCGGGGGCTGAGAACACAGATACGCACTATTTT.

This clonotype was counted a few times. The chain has TRBV10-3 and TRBJ1-1; D possibly corresponds to TRBD1 (6 bases). The CDR3 spans 13 residues. CDR1 is ENHRY, CDR2 SYGVKD, per germline. V gave up 8 bases and J gave up 1 base, with 11 bases separating them. CDR3: CAISGASNTEAFF. CDR3 nucleotide sequence: TGTGCCATCTCAGGGGCCTCGAACACTGAAGCTTTCTTT.

This clonotype showed up many times. This chain joins TRBV5-1 and TRBJ1-2; D perhaps matches TRBD1 (6 bases). CDR1 is SGHRS and CDR2 is YFSETQ in the germline V gene. Trimming removed 1 base at V and 8 bases at J, with 12 bases between. CDR3 length equals 13 residues. This CDR3 is CASSLSDRSGYTF. In DNA, the CDR3 is TGCGCCAGCAGCTTGTCGGACAGAAGCGGCTACACCTTC.